Reported below is one TCR beta chain. The donors, nominally healthy at sampling, likely had unrecorded immune exposures. The germline gives CDR1 SGHTA, CDR2 FQGNSA. Trimming shortened V by 0 bases and J by 0 bases, and 3 bases separated the two germline ends. This CDR3 is built from 14 residues. The data stem from a study of cytomegalovirus exposure and HLA in healthy donors. The PCR had 60 Vbeta and 13 Jbeta primers. Here immunoSEQ multiplex PCR was the method, and the copy in TCRdb shows in-frame clones only, minus some. Among over 150,000 clones listed, 82% were seen once. The V gene is TRBV7-2, the J gene TRBJ1-3; no definite D call. The TCR sequence derives from a girl aged 10-17 years in good health and CMV-seropositive. The sample taken for sequencing was PBMCs. For the CDR3, the DNA is TGTGCCAGCAGCTTAGCAGCCTCTGGAAACACCATATATTTT. Protein product: CASSLAASGNTIYF.